Following are 25 T cell receptor beta chains from one sample sequenced in a study of blood T cell repertoires in COVID-19. Repertoires were generated with immunoSEQ multiplex PCR, while TCRdb's copy carries only in-frame clones and drops some. The table lists about 250,000 clones, more than 85% of them singletons. Sequenced: PBMCs or T cells enriched from blood (not recorded which). These receptors were taken from a man between 35 and 55 years old who had recovered from COVID-19.

The chain is built from TRBV6-4 and TRBJ2-7, with TRBD1 as a possible D gene (5 bases). Germline CDR1 MRHNA, CDR2 SNTAGT. This CDR3 spans 14 amino acids. V lost 6 bases, J lost 7 bases, and 19 bases lay in between. In DNA, the CDR3 is TGTGCCAGCAGGCCTGGCCAGGGTTTGGGGGAGCAGTACTTC. This sequence encodes CASRPGQGLGEQYF.

This chain links TRBV7-9 with TRBJ1-1, with 9 bases fitting TRBD1. The CDR3 covers 15 residues. Germline V gene data show CDR1 as SEHNR and CDR2 as FQNEAQ (reference sequence). V shed 5 bases, J shed 1 base, and the junction held 5 bases outside the gene matches. The CDR3 sequence is CASSPGTGRNTEAFF. As DNA, the CDR3 is TGTGCCAGCAGCCCTGGGACAGGGAGGAACACTGAAGCTTTCTTT.

The CDR3 is CASSFSAGNSEQYF. CDR3 nucleotide sequence: TGCGCCAGCAGCTTTTCAGCGGGGAACTCCGAGCAGTACTTC. The chain joins TRBV5-1 to TRBJ2-7, with 7 bases that match TRBD2. This CDR3 spans 14 amino acids. V was pared by 2 bases and J by 6 bases, with 8 bases of the junction left unmatched. Germline CDR1 is SGHRS and CDR2 is YFSETQ.

The chain carries TRBV19 and TRBJ2-5; D might be TRBD2 (5 bases). The CDR3 sequence is 14 residues long. Trimming cost V 5 bases and J 5 bases, with 15 bases left between them. CDR1 and CDR2 (germline): LNHDA, SQIVND (reference sequence). The CDR3 DNA reads as TGTGCCAGTAGTCTCCGAGGCGGGTCTGAGACCCAGTACTTC. It translates to CASSLRGGSETQYF.

The rearrangement uses TRBV7-9 and TRBJ2-3; D is perhaps TRBD2 (6 bases). V gave up 5 bases and J gave up 10 bases, with 19 bases separating them. The length of the CDR3 is 14 residues. CDR1 is SEHNR, CDR2 FQNEAQ, per germline (reference sequence). CDR3 region: CASSHARDSMAQYF. In nucleotides, the CDR3 is TGTGCCAGCAGCCACGCTCGGGACTCAATGGCGCAGTATTTT. Variable domain in full (rest from reference TRBV7-9 and TRBJ2-3): DTGVSQNPRHKITKRGQNVTFRCDPISEHNRLYWYRQTLGQGPEFLTYFQNEAQLEKSRLLSDRFSAERPKGSFSTLEIQRTEQGDSAMYLCASSHARDSMAQYFGPGTRLTVL.

The CDR3 DNA reads as TGTGCCAGCGGCCGTCTAGCGGGAAACTCCTACGAGCAGTACTTC. Protein: CASGRLAGNSYEQYF. The chain combines TRBV27 with TRBJ2-7, with 9 nucleotides matching TRBD2. Germline CDR1 reads MNHEY; CDR2 reads SMNVEV (reference sequence). The V gene end was trimmed by 8 bases and the J gene end by 0 bases; junction bases not matched to a gene: 8. The CDR3 runs 15 residues.

This clone has a single count. The chain joins TRBV21-1 to TRBJ2-2; no check of the table's D call, TRBD1, against the DNA was made. TRBV21-1 is given as a pseudogene. CDR3 length equals 16 residues. The CDR3 region has the DNA TGTGCCAGCAGCAAAAAAGGGACAGATAACACCGGGGAGCTGTTTTTT. Translating it yields CASSKKGTDNTGELFF.

The chain is built from TRBV19 and TRBJ2-5, with TRBD1 identical over 8 bases. V was clipped by 7 bases and J by 2 bases; unmatched bases: 15. This CDR3 contains 17 residues. The germline CDR1 and CDR2 sequences are LNHDA and SQIVND (reference sequence). The CDR3 protein is CASTLSAIRTGQETQYF. CDR3 sequence (DNA): TGTGCCAGTACTCTATCGGCCATAAGGACAGGGCAAGAGACCCAGTACTTC.

The rearrangement links TRBV6-5 to TRBJ2-7; a weak D match, TRBD1 (5 bases). The germline V and J ends were trimmed by 6 bases and 2 bases, with 14 bases remaining between them. Germline V lookup: CDR1 MNHEY, CDR2 SVGAGI. There are 14 residues in the CDR3. The DNA of the CDR3 is TGTGCCAGCAGGTTAGACAGATCGACCTACGAGCAGTACTTC. It specifies CASRLDRSTYEQYF.

The rearrangement links TRBV6-5 to TRBJ1-5, with 7 bases matching TRBD1. With V trimmed by 7 bases and J by 3 bases, 3 bases remained unmatched. Germline V gene sequence: CDR1 MNHEY, CDR2 SVGAGI. The CDR3 extends over 13 amino acids. Here the CDR3 reads CASTQGNNQPQHF. The CDR3 bases are TGTGCCAGCACACAGGGGAACAATCAGCCCCAGCATTTT.

V usage is TRBV28 and J usage is TRBJ2-7; 8 bases map to TRBD1. Trimming took 0 bases from V and 7 from J; bases not matched to a gene: 8. The CDR3 sequence is 15 residues long. The germline gives CDR1 MDHEN, CDR2 SYDVKM. The CDR3 loop is CASSLWGQAIREQYF. CDR3 in DNA: TGTGCCAGCAGTTTATGGGGACAGGCGATTCGAGAGCAGTACTTC.

The V and J genes are TRBV10-2 and TRBJ2-2, with 13 bases matching TRBD2. With V trimmed by 6 bases and J by 2 bases, 6 bases remained unmatched. This CDR3 has 17 amino acids. Germline V gene data show CDR1 as WSHSY and CDR2 as SAAADI. The CDR3 nucleotides are TGCGCCAGCAGGGGGGGGACTAGCGGGGTAAACACCGGGGAGCTGTTTTTT. Its translation: CASRGGTSGVNTGELFF.

The chain has TRBV4-2 and TRBJ1-4; TRBD1 might be the D (5 bases). V lost 4 bases, J lost 6 bases, and 21 bases lay in between. Germline values: CDR1 LGHNA, CDR2 YNFKEQ. The CDR3 contains 17 residues. Here the CDR3 reads CASSPVIRVPVDEKLFF. The CDR3 DNA reads TGTGCCAGCAGCCCCGTCATCAGGGTGCCGGTGGATGAAAAACTGTTTTTT.

This chain joins TRBV4-3 and TRBJ1-3; 8 bases agree with TRBD1. Trimming cost V 3 bases and J 3 bases; bases outside gene matches: 7. The CDR3 consists of 16 residues. CDR1 is LGHNA, CDR2 YSLEER, per germline. CDR3 amino acids: CASSQAHTGGGNTIYF. The CDR3 DNA follows: TGCGCCAGCAGCCAGGCTCATACAGGGGGTGGAAACACCATATATTTT.

Here the CDR3 reads CASRRTGTYEQYF. Here the CDR3 DNA reads TGTGCCAGCAGACGGACAGGGACCTACGAGCAGTACTTC. The chain combines TRBV11-2 with TRBJ2-7; 8 nucleotides agree with TRBD1. The length of the CDR3 is 13 residues. V shed 6 bases and J 2 bases; nucleotides not matched to a gene: 3. CDR1 and CDR2 (germline): SGHAT, FQNNGV.

This chain connects TRBV5-1 to TRBJ2-1, with D possibly TRBD1 on 6 matching bases. Germline V lookup: CDR1 SGHRS, CDR2 YFSETQ. V was clipped by 4 bases and J by 4 bases, with 12 bases between them. This CDR3 is built from 14 residues. The CDR3 nucleotides are TGCGCCAGCAGCCCCGGACAGCAGTACAATGAGCAGTTCTTC. Its protein product is CASSPGQQYNEQFF.

The CDR3 region has the DNA TGTGCCAGCAGCCACCGAGCGACAGGGGGCCGGCAGTACTTC. As protein: CASSHRATGGRQYF. The chain couples TRBV14 to TRBJ2-7, with 10 bases identical to TRBD1. The length of the CDR3 is 14 residues. Germline V lookup: CDR1 SGHDN, CDR2 FVKESK. Trimming took 3 bases from V and 9 from J; bases not matched to a gene: 8.

The genes are TRBV4-2 and TRBJ2-1; D is possibly TRBD1 (5 bases). Germline loops: CDR1 LGHNA, CDR2 YNFKEQ. The CDR3 has 19 residues. Trimming stripped 3 bases from V and 2 bases from J, with 23 bases between. CDR3 bases: TGTGCCAGCAGCCATGACAAGGCACTGGTGCGACAGACCTACAATGAGCAGTTCTTC. Its translation: CASSHDKALVRQTYNEQFF.

The gene calls are TRBV11-3 and TRBJ2-1; maybe TRBD1 (6 bases). CDR1 is SGHNT and CDR2 is YENEEA in the germline V gene. Trimming removed 5 bases from V and 2 bases from J, with 16 bases in between. The CDR3 runs 16 residues. CDR3 sequence reads: CASSTRQAHPYNEQFF. The CDR3 DNA follows: TGTGCCAGCAGCACCCGACAGGCACATCCCTACAATGAGCAGTTCTTC.

The V call is TRBV24-1, the J call TRBJ1-2; 8 bases map to TRBD1. Germline loops: CDR1 KGHDR, CDR2 SFDVKD. This CDR3 comprises 13 residues. With V trimmed by 4 bases and J by 7 bases, 4 bases remained unmatched. CDR3 residues: CATSDLTGAGYTF. The CDR3 DNA reads as TGTGCCACCAGTGACTTGACAGGGGCTGGCTACACCTTC.

This clone was counted a few times. The chain combines TRBV6-4 with TRBJ2-3; TRBD2 aligns across 10 bases. Trimming took 5 bases from V and 4 from J; bases not matched to a gene: 6. The CDR3 runs to 15 residues. From germline, CDR1 is MRHNA and CDR2 SNTAGT. CDR3 nucleotide sequence: TGTGCCAGCAGTAACAGCGGGGGGGCTTCAGATACGCAGTATTTT. This encodes CASSNSGGASDTQYF.

The chain employs TRBV12-5 and TRBJ2-2, with TRBD1 matching over 10 bases. Germline V gene sequence: CDR1 LGHNT, CDR2 FRNRAP. CDR3 size: 14 residues. The V gene end was trimmed by 4 bases and the J gene end by 7 bases; junction bases not matched to a gene: 3. CDR3 loop: CASGSGTGVGELFF. The CDR3 region has the DNA TGTGCTAGTGGTTCAGGGACAGGGGTCGGGGAGCTGTTTTTT.

Comment on this clone: One end of the junction varies from germline; a read error may be responsible. The chain links TRBV15 to TRBJ1-6, with 8 positions matching TRBD1. Germline V gives CDR1 LNHNV, CDR2 YYDKDF (reference sequence). The CDR3 has 16 residues. The CDR3 DNA reads as TGTGCCACCACCAGAAGGACAGGGTGGAGTAATTCACCCCTCCACTTT. This translates into CATTRRTGWSNSPLHF.

The chain couples TRBV5-1 to TRBJ1-1, with 7 positions matching TRBD1. V shed 6 bases and J 8 bases; nucleotides not matched to a gene: 10. CDR3 size: 13 residues. The germline CDR1 and CDR2 sequences are SGHRS and YFSETQ. The CDR3 sequence: CASKDREFEEAFF. The CDR3 DNA sequence: TGCGCCAGCAAAGACAGGGAATTTGAAGAAGCTTTCTTT.

CDR3 bases: TGTGCCAGCAGCCAGGGTTTGTATAATTCACCCCTCCACTTT. As protein: CASSQGLYNSPLHF. This chain links TRBV9 with TRBJ1-6, with D maybe TRBD1 (5 bases). The length of the CDR3 is 14 residues. Trimming took 4 bases from V and 4 from J, leaving 9 bases between them. Germline CDR1 and CDR2: SGDLS and YYNGEE. Full variable domain (rest looked up from reference TRBV9 and TRBJ1-6): DSGVTQTPKHLITATGQRVTLRCSPRSGDLSVYWYQQSLDQGLQFLIQYYNGEERAKGNILERFSAQQFPDLHSELNLSSLELGDSALYFCASSQGLYNSPLHFGNGTRLTVT.